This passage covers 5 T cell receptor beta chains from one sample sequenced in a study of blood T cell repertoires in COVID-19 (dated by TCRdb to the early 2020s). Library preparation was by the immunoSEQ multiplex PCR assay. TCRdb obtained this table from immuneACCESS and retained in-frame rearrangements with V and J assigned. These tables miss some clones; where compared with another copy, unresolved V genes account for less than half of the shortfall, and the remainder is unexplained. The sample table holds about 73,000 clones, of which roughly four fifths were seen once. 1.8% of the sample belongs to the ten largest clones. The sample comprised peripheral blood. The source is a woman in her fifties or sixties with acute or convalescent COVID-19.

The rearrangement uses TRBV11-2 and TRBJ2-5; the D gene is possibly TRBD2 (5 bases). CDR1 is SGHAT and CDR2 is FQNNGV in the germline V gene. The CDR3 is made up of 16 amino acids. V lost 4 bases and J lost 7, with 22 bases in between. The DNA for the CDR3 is TGTGCCAGCAGCTCCTCACTGTCGCTACACCGGGGGACCCAGTACTTC. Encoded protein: CASSSSLSLHRGTQYF.

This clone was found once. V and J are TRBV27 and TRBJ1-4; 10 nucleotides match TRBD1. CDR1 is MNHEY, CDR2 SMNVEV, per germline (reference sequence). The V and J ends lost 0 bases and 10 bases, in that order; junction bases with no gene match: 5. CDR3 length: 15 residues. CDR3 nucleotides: TGTGCCAGCAGTTTATCCGGGACAGGGGTAGGAAAACTGTTTTTT. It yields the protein CASSLSGTGVGKLFF.

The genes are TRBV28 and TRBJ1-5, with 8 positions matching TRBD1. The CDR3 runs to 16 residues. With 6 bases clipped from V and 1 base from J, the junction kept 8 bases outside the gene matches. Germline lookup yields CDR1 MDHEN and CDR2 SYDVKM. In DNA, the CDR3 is TGTGCCAGCAGCCCCGATAGGACAGGGAGCAATCAGCCCCAGCATTTT. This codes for CASSPDRTGSNQPQHF.

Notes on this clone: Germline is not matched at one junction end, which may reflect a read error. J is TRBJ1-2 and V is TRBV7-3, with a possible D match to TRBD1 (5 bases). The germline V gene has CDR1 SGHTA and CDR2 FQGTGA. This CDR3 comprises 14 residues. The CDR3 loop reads CASSLGFRQGPIFF. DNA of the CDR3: TGTGCCAGCAGCTTAGGCTTCAGGCAGGGTCCCATTTTCTTC. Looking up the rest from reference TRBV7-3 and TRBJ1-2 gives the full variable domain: GAGVSQTPSNKVTEKGKYVELRCDPISGHTALYWYRQSLGQGPEFLIYFQGTGAADDSGLPNDRFFAVRPEGSVSTLKIQRTERGDSAVYLCASSLGFRQGPIFFGSGTRLTVV.

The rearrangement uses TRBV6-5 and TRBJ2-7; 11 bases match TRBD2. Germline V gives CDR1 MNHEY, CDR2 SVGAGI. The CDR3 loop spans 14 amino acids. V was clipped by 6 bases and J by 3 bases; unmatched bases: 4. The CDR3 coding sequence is TGTGCCAGCAGGAAGACTAGCGGGAACTACGAGCAGTACTTC. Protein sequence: CASRKTSGNYEQYF.